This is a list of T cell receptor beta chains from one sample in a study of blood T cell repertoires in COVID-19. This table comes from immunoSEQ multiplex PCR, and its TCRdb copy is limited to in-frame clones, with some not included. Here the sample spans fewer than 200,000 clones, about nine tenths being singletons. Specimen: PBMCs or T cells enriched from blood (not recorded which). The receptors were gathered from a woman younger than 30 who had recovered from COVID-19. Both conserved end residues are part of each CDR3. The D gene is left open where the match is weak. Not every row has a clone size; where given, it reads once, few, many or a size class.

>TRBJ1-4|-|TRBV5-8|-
TGTGCCAGCAGCCCCTTGACAGGAGTTCTTGAAAAACTGTTTTTT
CASSPLTGVLEKLFF
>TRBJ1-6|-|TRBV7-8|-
TGTGCCAGCAGCTTATTCTCTTCACCCCTCCACTTT
CASSLFSSPLHF
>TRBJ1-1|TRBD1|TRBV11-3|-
TGTGCCAGCAGCTTCGACAGGGGCGGTGAAGCTTTCTTT
CASSFDRGGEAFF
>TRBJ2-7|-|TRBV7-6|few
TGTGCCAGCAGCCTACAGACAGATAGCTCCTACGAGCAGTACTTC
CASSLQTDSSYEQYF
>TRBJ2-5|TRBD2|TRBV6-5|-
TGTGCCAGCAGTCGCATAGCGGGAGGTCAAGAGACCCAGTACTTC
CASSRIAGGQETQYF
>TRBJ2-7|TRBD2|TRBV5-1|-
TGCGCCAGCAGCTTGGGTAGCGGGAGTGGTGAGCAGTACTTC
CASSLGSGSGEQYF
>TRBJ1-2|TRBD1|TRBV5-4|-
TGTGCCAGCAGACCGGACAGGGGGACGGCTAACTATGGCTACACCTTC
CASRPDRGTANYGYTF
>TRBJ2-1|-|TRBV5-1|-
TGCGCCAGCAGCGTAGCTTCCTACAATGAGCAGTTCTTC
CASSVASYNEQFF
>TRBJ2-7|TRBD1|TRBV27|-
TGTGCCAGCAGTCCGTACAGGGGGAGACCCTCCTCCTACGAGCAGTACTTC
CASSPYRGRPSSYEQYF
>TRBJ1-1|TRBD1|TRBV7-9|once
TGTGCCAGCAGCTCGTGGGCAGGACAGGGAGGAACTGAAGCTTTCTTT
CASSSWAGQGGTEAFF
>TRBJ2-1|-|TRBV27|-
TGTGCCAGCAGTTTCCAGGGCCGGAGTGGTGAGCAGTTCTTC
CASSFQGRSGEQFF
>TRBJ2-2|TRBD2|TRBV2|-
TGTGCCAGCAGGGGGCCCGGGACTAGCGGACTACATGCGAACACCGGGGAGCTGTTTTTT
CASRGPGTSGLHANTGELFF
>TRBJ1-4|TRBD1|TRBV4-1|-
TGCGCCAGCAGCCAAGTGCCGGACAGGGCTTTCGGTGAAAAACTGTTTTTT
CASSQVPDRAFGEKLFF
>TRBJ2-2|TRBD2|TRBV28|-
TGTGCCAGCAGTTTAACTAGCGGACGTCCCGGGGAGCTGTTTTTT
CASSLTSGRPGELFF
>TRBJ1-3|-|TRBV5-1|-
TGCGCCAGCAGCTTGGAAGCTGACTCTGGAAACACCATATATTTT
CASSLEADSGNTIYF
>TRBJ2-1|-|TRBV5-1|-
TGCGCCAGCAGCTTAATCGGGAGTGTGGACAATGAGCAGTTCTTC
CASSLIGSVDNEQFF
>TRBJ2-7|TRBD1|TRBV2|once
TGTGCCAGCAGCTTGACAGGGCTCTACGAGCAGTACTTC
CASSLTGLYEQYF
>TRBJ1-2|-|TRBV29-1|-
TGCAGCGTTGAAGACAGGGAGGGTTATGGCTACACCTTC
CSVEDREGYGYTF
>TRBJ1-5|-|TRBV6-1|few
TGTGCCAGCAGTGTTCGCGGGGGCGATCGCAATCAGCCCCAGCATTTT
CASSVRGGDRNQPQHF
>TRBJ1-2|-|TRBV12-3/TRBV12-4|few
TGTGCCAGCAGTTTCGACAGATATGGCTACACCTTC
CASSFDRYGYTF
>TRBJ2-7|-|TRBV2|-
TGTGCCAGCAGTGAAGCACCTTTAGTGCGGTCGCAGTACTTC
CASSEAPLVRSQYF
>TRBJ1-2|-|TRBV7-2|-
TGTGCCAGCAGCCCATCGTACTCAAACTATGGCTACACCTTC
CASSPSYSNYGYTF
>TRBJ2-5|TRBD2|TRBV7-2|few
TGTGCCAGCAGCTTAGCTGGGACTAGCCCGGAGACCCAGTACTTC
CASSLAGTSPETQYF
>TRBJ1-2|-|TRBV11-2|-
TGTGCCAGCAGCCCCCAGTCCTCAGCCGGGGGCTACACCTTC
CASSPQSSAGGYTF
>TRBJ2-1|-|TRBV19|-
TGTGCCAGTAGTATAGTGGGCGCCGACAATGAGCAGTTCTTC
CASSIVGADNEQFF
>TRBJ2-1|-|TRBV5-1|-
TGCGCCAGCAGGATGGGGCAGGGGACCTACAATGAGCAGTTCTTC
CASRMGQGTYNEQFF
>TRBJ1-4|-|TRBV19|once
TGTGCCAGTAGTATTAATGGACAATTCGAAAAACTGTTTTTT
CASSINGQFEKLFF
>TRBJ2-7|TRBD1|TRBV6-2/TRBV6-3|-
TGTGCCAGCAGCTCGCAATCGAACAGGGGAATGCTGTACTTC
CASSSQSNRGMLYF
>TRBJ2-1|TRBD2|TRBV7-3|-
TGTGCCAGCAGCTTATCTGCTAGCGGGTACAATGAGCAGTTCTTC
CASSLSASGYNEQFF
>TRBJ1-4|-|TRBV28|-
TGTGCCAGCAGTTTATACGGTACTAATGAAAAACTGTTTTTT
CASSLYGTNEKLFF
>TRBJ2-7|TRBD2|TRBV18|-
TGTGCCAGCTCGGAACTAGCGGGGGGTGTGTACGAGCAGTACTTC
CASSELAGGVYEQYF